This entry lists 17 T cell receptor beta chains sequenced from one sample in a study of T cells in narcolepsy. The table came from immunoSEQ multiplex PCR; TCRdb's copy has only in-frame clones and leaves some out. The table shows around 30,000 clones, with roughly 80% occurring only once. The sample taken for sequencing was memory (CD45RA-) CD4+ T cells from blood. These receptors were taken from a human donor in good health.

This clone occurred once. The chain has TRBV5-6 and TRBJ2-1, with D possibly being TRBD1 or TRBD2 (5 bases each). Germline CDR1 and CDR2: SGHDT and YYEEEE. With 0 bases removed from V and 9 bases from J, the gap between germline ends came to 19 bases. This CDR3 is built from 16 residues. The CDR3 nucleotides are TGTGCCAGCAGCTTGGGGGGGTTAGGTGGTCTTAGTGAGCAGTTCTTC. Translating gives CASSLGGLGGLSEQFF.

This clone showed up just a few times. A much larger clone is a single base away; this may be a read error. V is TRBV4-1 and J is TRBJ2-7; a weak D match, TRBD1 (7 bases). The V and J ends lost 3 bases and 1 base respectively, with 28 bases between them. The CDR3 spans 20 residues. The V gene's germline CDR1 is MGHRA and CDR2 YSYEKL. CDR3 amino acids: CASSQTPFSGGRDPSYEQYF. CDR3 DNA sequence: TGCGCCAGCAGCCAGACCCCTTTCTCAGGGGGGCGGGACCCTTCCTACGAGCAGTACTTC.

This clone was counted a single time. The chain has TRBV4-1 and TRBJ2-1, with a weak D call TRBD2 (5 bases). The CDR3 has 14 residues. Germline CDR1 is MGHRA and CDR2 is YSYEKL. V lost 3 bases and J lost 6, with 12 bases in between. The CDR3 spells CASSQGAAGNEQFF. In DNA, the CDR3 is TGCGCCAGCAGCCAGGGAGCGGCCGGCAATGAGCAGTTCTTC.

The gene calls are TRBV7-8 and TRBJ1-4, with 9 bases identical to TRBD1. This CDR3 is built from 14 residues. Germline V gene lookup returns CDR1 SGHVS and CDR2 FQNEAQ. Unmatched junction bases numbered 5, after V lost 4 bases and J lost 8 bases. The CDR3 bases are TGTGCCAGCAGCTCCTCCGGGACAGGGGAAAAACTGTTTTTT. The encoded protein is CASSSSGTGEKLFF.

This clone was found a few times. The gene calls are TRBV5-1 and TRBJ2-3; TRBD2 aligns across 8 bases. Germline V gene data show CDR1 as SGHRS and CDR2 as YFSETQ. The V gene end was trimmed by 1 base and the J gene end by 8 bases; junction bases not matched to a gene: 9. CDR3 length: 15 residues. The CDR3 DNA follows: TGCGCCAGCAGCTTGACACTAGCGGATGGGGGTACGCAGTATTTT. It yields the protein CASSLTLADGGTQYF.

This sequence joins TRBV5-4 and TRBJ2-1, with D uncertain. V lost 2 bases and J 0 bases, leaving 9 bases between the germline ends. Germline V gene lookup returns CDR1 SGHNT and CDR2 YYREEE (reference sequence). The CDR3 has 15 amino acids. The CDR3 DNA reads as TGTGCCAGCAGCTTAGCCCAGCCCTCCTACAATGAGCAGTTCTTC. Its protein is CASSLAQPSYNEQFF. The full variable domain, its missing parts supplied by reference TRBV5-4 and TRBJ2-1, is ETGVTQSPTHLIKTRGQQVTLRCSSQSGHNTVSWYQQALGQGPQFIFQYYREEENGRGNFPPRFSGLQFPNYSSELNVNALELDDSALYLCASSLAQPSYNEQFFGPGTRLTVL.

This chain joins TRBV7-9 and TRBJ2-7, with D tentatively TRBD1 or TRBD2 (5 bases each). Germline V lookup: CDR1 SEHNR, CDR2 FQNEAQ (reference sequence). Trimming shortened V by 2 bases and J by 4 bases, and 21 bases separated the two germline ends. This CDR3 contains 17 residues. The CDR3 DNA is TGTGCCAGCAGCTTACTTAGCTTTGGGGCGGAGGATTACGAGCAGTACTTC. Residues: CASSLLSFGAEDYEQYF.

This clone was detected only a few times. CDR3 DNA sequence: TGTGCCAGTAGTGGTAGTCGTCAGGGTGGGACTGAAGCTTTCTTT. Encoded protein: CASSGSRQGGTEAFF. J is TRBJ1-1 and V is TRBV19, with D possibly being TRBD1 (5 bases). Germline CDR1 is LNHDA and CDR2 is SQIVND (reference sequence). The CDR3 sequence is 15 residues long. Trimming took 5 bases from V and 5 from J, leaving 18 bases between them.

The chain is built from TRBV6-5 and TRBJ2-5; a possible D gene is TRBD2 (6 bases). V lost 2 bases, J lost 4 bases, and 8 bases lay in between. This CDR3 is built from 13 residues. Germline CDR1 is MNHEY and CDR2 is SVGAGI. In DNA, the CDR3 is TGTGCCAGCAGTTACGGGGACTTAGAGACCCAGTACTTC. Its protein is CASSYGDLETQYF.

This chain links TRBV12-5 with TRBJ2-2; TRBD1 or TRBD2 may be the D gene (5 bases each). Trimming removed 7 bases at V and 0 bases at J, with 9 bases between. The germline CDR1 and CDR2 sequences are LGHNT and FRNRAP. The CDR3 is made up of 14 amino acids. CDR3 amino acids: CASERGSNTGELFF. CDR3 nucleotide sequence: TGTGCTAGTGAGAGGGGTTCGAACACCGGGGAGCTGTTTTTT.

This clone has more than one count but fewer than ten. The same CDR3 is also encoded by other DNA sequences in this sample. V is TRBV7-2 and J is TRBJ2-1, with 16 bases that match TRBD2. Germline lookup yields CDR1 SGHTA and CDR2 FQGNSA. This CDR3 contains 17 residues. V lost 9 bases and J lost 0; bases outside the gene matches: 5. This CDR3 is CARAGLAGGPSYNEQFF. CDR3 nucleotides: TGTGCCAGAGCGGGACTAGCGGGAGGGCCCTCCTACAATGAGCAGTTCTTC.

The chain recombines TRBV11-3 with TRBJ2-3; 8 bases line up with TRBD2. From germline, CDR1 is SGHNT and CDR2 YENEEA. The V gene end was trimmed by 3 bases and the J gene end by 8 bases; junction bases not matched to a gene: 4. CDR3 length: 13 residues. The CDR3 protein is CASSFGGEGTQYF. The CDR3 DNA follows: TGTGCCAGCAGCTTCGGGGGGGAAGGTACGCAGTATTTT.

The chain carries TRBV30 and TRBJ1-6; a weak D match, TRBD1 (6 bases). Germline loops: CDR1 GTSNPN, CDR2 SVGIG (reference sequence). The CDR3 is 14 amino acids. V was trimmed by 5 bases and J by 10 bases, leaving 18 bases between them. CDR3 nucleotide sequence: TGTGCCTGGGGCCCAGGGGTTCAGGGGTCACCCCTCCACTTT. Protein product: CAWGPGVQGSPLHF.

The CDR3 loop reads CASSLQGSREQFF. CDR3 nucleotide sequence: TGCGCCAGCAGCTTGCAGGGGTCTAGGGAGCAGTTCTTC. The J gene is TRBJ2-1, the V gene TRBV5-1; TRBD1 might be the D (6 bases). The length of the CDR3 is 13 residues. Germline V lookup: CDR1 SGHRS, CDR2 YFSETQ. V gave up 1 base and J gave up 10 bases, with 12 bases separating them.

As to this clone: Other DNA sequences of this sample code for an identical CDR3. The chain uses TRBV5-1 and TRBJ2-1; TRBD2 matches at 8 bases. The V gene end was trimmed by 4 bases and the J gene end by 4 bases; junction bases not matched to a gene: 19. Germline CDR1 and CDR2: SGHRS and YFSETQ. This CDR3 is built from 19 residues. The CDR3 sequence: CASSTARDRVAGRYNEQFF. The CDR3 bases are TGCGCCAGCAGCACTGCAAGAGATCGTGTAGCGGGACGATACAATGAGCAGTTCTTC.

The rearrangement uses TRBV9 and TRBJ1-1; 8 bases are shared with TRBD1. J gave up 1 base and V 0 bases, and 2 bases lay outside the gene matches. This CDR3 region has 15 residues. Looked up from germline, CDR1 is SGDLS and CDR2 is YYNGEE. The CDR3 region has the DNA TGTGCCAGCAGCGTAGAAGGGACAGGGAACACTGAAGCTTTCTTT. Its translation: CASSVEGTGNTEAFF.

This rearrangement joins TRBV29-1 to TRBJ2-2; D is unclear. The CDR3 consists of 14 residues. V gave up 7 bases and J gave up 0 bases, with 12 bases separating them. The germline CDR1 and CDR2 sequences are SQVTM and ANQGSEA. CDR3 sequence (DNA): TGCAGCGGAGCAGTGGGATCGAACACCGGGGAGCTGTTTTTT. Translated: CSGAVGSNTGELFF.